These 7 T cell receptor beta chains came from one sample sequenced in a study of CD8 T cells in ankylosing spondylitis. TCRdb used MiXCR to reprocess the 5' RACE reads, holding one entry per CDR3 protein. The sample carries around 480,000 distinct CDR3 sequences, roughly a sixth recorded once. Study-level results: One TCR beta motif, made up of 7 or 8 highly homologous variants, appeared characteristic of ankylosing spondylitis blood.

For these TCRs, the target antigens are not known. Material: blood, either unsorted or a sorted T cell fraction (not recorded which). The receptor source for this set is a male donor with ankylosing spondylitis.

V gene TRBV29-1 combines with J gene TRBJ2-7, with no clear D. The germline V gene encodes CDR1 SQVTM and CDR2 ANQGSEA. The CDR3 has 13 residues. V was clipped by 4 bases and J by 2 bases, with 12 bases between them. CDR3: CSVAPSGAYEQYF. In DNA form, the CDR3 reads TGCAGCGTTGCCCCCTCGGGCGCCTACGAGCAGTACTTC.

The rearrangement uses TRBV9 and TRBJ2-1; either TRBD1 or TRBD2 may supply D (7 bases each). Looked up from germline, CDR1 is SGDLS and CDR2 is YYNGEE. The CDR3 is 16 residues long. The germline V and J ends were trimmed by 3 bases and 7 bases, with 20 bases remaining between them. The CDR3 here is CASSATGTQGGNEQFF. In DNA form, the CDR3 reads TGTGCCAGCAGCGCAACCGGGACCCAGGGGGGGAATGAGCAGTTCTTC.

This clonotype was detected only a few times. The CDR3 protein is CAISDGSSGGPNNEQFF. In nucleotides, the CDR3 is TGTGCCATCAGTGACGGTAGTAGCGGGGGACCAAACAATGAGCAGTTCTTC. This chain joins TRBV10-3 and TRBJ2-1; 9 bases map to TRBD2. This CDR3 is built from 17 residues. Germline CDR1 and CDR2: ENHRY and SYGVKD. J was trimmed by 5 bases and V by 3 bases; bases with no gene match: 11.

This clonotype showed up many times. V is TRBV7-9 and J is TRBJ1-2; D is uncertain. This CDR3 spans 12 amino acids. Trimming took 2 bases from V and 8 from J, leaving 9 bases between them. In germline, CDR1 is SEHNR, CDR2 FQNEAQ (reference sequence). The CDR3 bases are TGTGCCAGCAGCTTATTCCACGACGGCTACACCTTC. Translated, it gives CASSLFHDGYTF.

This chain uses TRBV6-1 with TRBJ2-2, with D perhaps TRBD1 (6 bases). The germline V gene has CDR1 MNHNS and CDR2 SASEGT. This CDR3 contains 20 residues. V shed 0 bases and J shed 7 bases, with 27 bases lying between them. The CDR3 nucleotides are TGTGCCAGCAGTGAAGCCAGGGGCGCGGAAGCGCGCTCTCGTGTCGGGGAGCTGTTTTTT. As protein: CASSEARGAEARSRVGELFF.

This sequence joins TRBV6-1 and TRBJ1-2, with D maybe TRBD1 (6 bases). This CDR3 spans 16 amino acids. The ends were cut back, 7 bases at V and 3 bases at J, with 21 bases in the middle. Germline values: CDR1 MNHNS, CDR2 SASEGT. As DNA, the CDR3 is TGTGCCAGCAACACCTATCAAGACAGGCCCTACTATGGCTACACCTTC. It is translated as CASNTYQDRPYYGYTF.

This clonotype came up a few times. CDR3 sequence (DNA): TGTGCCAGCAGTAGTTGGGACGGAAAACAAGAGACCCAGTACTTC. This codes for CASSSWDGKQETQYF. The J gene is TRBJ2-5, the V gene TRBV6-1; the D gene could be TRBD1 or TRBD2 (5 bases each). The V and J ends lost 5 bases and 2 bases respectively, with 15 bases between them. The CDR3 runs to 15 residues. The V gene's germline CDR1 is MNHNS and CDR2 SASEGT.